Below are 17 T cell receptor beta chains sequenced from a single sample in a study of blood T cell repertoires in COVID-19. TCRdb's copy holds only in-frame clones and misses some; the assay was immunoSEQ multiplex PCR. The sample records roughly 250,000 clones, roughly 89% being singletons. The material sequenced was peripheral blood. The receptors originated from a middle-aged woman who had recovered from COVID-19.

V usage is TRBV9 and J usage is TRBJ1-6; TRBD1 matches at 7 bases. The CDR3 is made up of 14 amino acids. From germline, CDR1 is SGDLS and CDR2 YYNGEE. The V gene end was trimmed by 3 bases and the J gene end by 7 bases; junction bases not matched to a gene: 4. The CDR3 is CASSATGRNSPLHF. Written as DNA, the CDR3 is TGTGCCAGCAGCGCGACAGGGCGGAATTCACCCCTCCACTTT.

The V call is TRBV7-8, the J call TRBJ2-3; the D gene is possibly TRBD1 (5 bases). The CDR3 consists of 14 residues. Trimming took 11 bases from V and 0 from J, leaving 15 bases between them. CDR1 and CDR2 from the germline V gene are SGHVS and FQNEAQ. The CDR3 region is CASQGVASTDTQYF. The CDR3 region has the DNA TGTGCCTCCCAAGGGGTCGCGAGCACAGATACGCAGTATTTT.

This clone was observed a few times. V is TRBV6-1 and J is TRBJ2-5; D is unclear. Germline loops: CDR1 MNHNS, CDR2 SASEGT. V was shortened by 3 bases and J by 1 base, with 3 bases between the two germline ends. The CDR3 loop spans 12 amino acids. In nucleotides, the CDR3 is TGTGCCAGCAGTGATAGCCAAGAGACCCAGTACTTC. This gives the protein CASSDSQETQYF.

This chain uses TRBV4-2 with TRBJ2-3; D unresolved. CDR3 size: 15 residues. Trimming removed 0 bases from V and 0 bases from J, with 7 bases in between. In germline, CDR1 is LGHNA, CDR2 YNFKEQ. The CDR3 coding sequence is TGTGCCAGCAGCCAAGATATCAGGAGCACAGATACGCAGTATTTT. Its translation: CASSQDIRSTDTQYF.

This clone has just one count. The V and J genes are TRBV5-1 and TRBJ2-3; a weak D match, TRBD2 (6 bases). V gave up 0 bases and J gave up 2 bases, with 13 bases separating them. CDR3 size: 16 residues. Germline V gene data show CDR1 as SGHRS and CDR2 as YFSETQ. CDR3 amino acids: CASSLGGSSVTDTQYF. CDR3 sequence (DNA): TGCGCCAGCAGCTTGGGTGGGTCTAGCGTCACAGATACGCAGTATTTT.

A single count supports this clone. The rearrangement uses TRBV7-9 and TRBJ1-4; D ambiguous. This CDR3 has 15 residues. Germline V CDR1 and CDR2: SEHNR, FQNEAQ (reference sequence). The germline V and J ends were trimmed by 2 bases and 0 bases, with 7 bases remaining between them. CDR3 bases: TGTGCCAGCAGCTTAACTAGATCAACTAATGAAAAACTGTTTTTT. It translates to CASSLTRSTNEKLFF.

The chain joins TRBV28 to TRBJ2-7; 9 bases fit TRBD1. The V gene's germline CDR1 is MDHEN and CDR2 SYDVKM. Losses at the gene ends were 3 bases for V and 2 bases for J; bases not matched to a gene: 11. The CDR3 is 17 residues long. The CDR3 loop reads CASSLEFGTGSPYEQYF. The CDR3, as DNA: TGTGCCAGCAGTTTGGAGTTCGGGACAGGGTCTCCCTACGAGCAGTACTTC.

The chain uses TRBV12-3 or TRBV12-4 and TRBJ1-5; possibly TRBD1 for D (6 bases). Trimming stripped 3 bases from V and 6 bases from J, with 9 bases between. CDR3 size: 13 residues. This chain's CDR3 is CASSFQGSQPQHF. Written as DNA, the CDR3 is TGTGCCAGCAGTTTTCAGGGGAGTCAGCCCCAGCATTTT.

V gene TRBV4-1 combines with J gene TRBJ2-1, with 9 bases identical to TRBD2. This CDR3 is 15 amino acids long. The V and J ends lost 4 bases and 2 bases, in that order; junction bases with no gene match: 3. Germline CDR1 MGHRA, CDR2 YSYEKL. In nucleotides, the CDR3 is TGCGCCAGCAGCCTTAGCGGGGGCACCTACAATGAGCAGTTCTTC. Translated: CASSLSGGTYNEQFF.

This clone was counted a few times. The chain carries TRBV15 and TRBJ1-1, with a weak D call TRBD1 (5 bases). The CDR3 spans 13 residues. CDR1 is LNHNV, CDR2 YYDKDF, per germline (reference sequence). The germline V and J ends were trimmed by 5 bases and 1 base, with 8 bases remaining between them. Here the CDR3 reads CATSFTGNTEAFF. The CDR3 region has the DNA TGTGCCACCAGCTTTACAGGGAACACTGAAGCTTTCTTT.

V is TRBV28 and J is TRBJ2-7; 8 nucleotides align to TRBD2. The CDR3 length is 13 residues. After removal of 7 bases from V and 2 bases from J, the junction contained 4 bases not matched to a gene. Per the germline V gene, CDR1 is MDHEN and CDR2 is SYDVKM. The CDR3 reads CASNRGGPYEQYF. CDR3 sequence (DNA): TGTGCCAGCAACCGGGGGGGACCCTACGAGCAGTACTTC.

The V gene is TRBV5-5, the J gene TRBJ2-7, with D unclear. Germline values: CDR1 SGHKS, CDR2 YYEKEE (reference sequence). V lost 0 bases to trimming and J lost 0 bases, with 10 bases between them. CDR3 length: 15 amino acids. The CDR3 reads CASSLVPDISYEQYF. In DNA, the CDR3 is TGTGCCAGCAGCTTGGTCCCCGACATCTCCTACGAGCAGTACTTC.

The rearrangement links TRBV25-1 to TRBJ2-7, with D perhaps matching TRBD2 (5 bases). Germline CDR1 reads MGHDK; CDR2 reads SYGVNS. V was shortened by 1 base and J by 5 bases, with 12 bases between the two germline ends. The CDR3 sequence is 14 residues long. CDR3 protein: CASSESLGVHEQYF. CDR3 nucleotides: TGTGCCAGCAGTGAATCCCTCGGGGTGCACGAGCAGTACTTC.

J is TRBJ2-7 and V is TRBV14, with TRBD1 matching 9 bases. CDR3 length equals 16 residues. CDR1 and CDR2 from the germline V gene are SGHDN and FVKESK. J gave up 6 bases and V 0 bases, and 9 bases lay outside the gene matches. This CDR3 reads CASSQDQGTGLSEQYF. CDR3 coding DNA: TGTGCCAGCAGCCAAGATCAAGGGACAGGGTTGAGCGAGCAGTACTTC.

CDR3 sequence (DNA): TGTGCCAGCAGTTTGGGGGCATCTCTGTATGAGCAGTTCTTC. Translating gives CASSLGASLYEQFF. The V gene is TRBV27, the J gene TRBJ2-1; D possibly corresponds to TRBD1 (6 bases). The germline V gene has CDR1 MNHEY and CDR2 SMNVEV (reference sequence). Between the trimmed V and J ends, which lost 3 bases and 8 bases, there was a span of 14 bases. The CDR3 is made up of 14 amino acids.

This chain uses TRBV3-1 (or the pseudogene TRBV3-2) with TRBJ2-7; D may be TRBD2 (5 bases). This CDR3 spans 14 amino acids. V was trimmed by 5 bases and J by 2 bases, leaving 13 bases between them. From germline, CDR1 is LGHDT and CDR2 YNNKEL (reference sequence). DNA of the CDR3: TGTGCCAGCAGCACCCTGGCGCGGGCCTACGAGCAGTACTTC. This translates into CASSTLARAYEQYF.

V gene TRBV3-1 (or the pseudogene TRBV3-2) combines with J gene TRBJ1-4, with TRBD1 as a possible D gene (5 bases). Trimming took off 3 bases at V and 14 bases at J, with 13 bases between the two ends. CDR3 length: 12 residues. Germline V gene sequence: CDR1 LGHDT, CDR2 YNNKEL (reference sequence). The CDR3 nucleotides read TGTGCCAGCAGCCAGGGGCGAAACAGGCTGTTTTTT. It yields the protein CASSQGRNRLFF.